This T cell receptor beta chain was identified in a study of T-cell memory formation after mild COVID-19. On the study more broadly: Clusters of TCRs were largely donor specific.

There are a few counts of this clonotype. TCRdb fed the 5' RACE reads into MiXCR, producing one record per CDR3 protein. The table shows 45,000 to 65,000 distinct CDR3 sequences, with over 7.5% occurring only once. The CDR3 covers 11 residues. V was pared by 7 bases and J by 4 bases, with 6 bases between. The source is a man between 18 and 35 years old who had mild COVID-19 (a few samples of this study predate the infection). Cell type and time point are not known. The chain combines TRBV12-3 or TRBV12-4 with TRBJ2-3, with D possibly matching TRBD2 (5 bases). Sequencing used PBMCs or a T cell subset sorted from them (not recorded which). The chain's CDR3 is CASTGSDTQYF. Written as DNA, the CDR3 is TGTGCCAGCACGGGATCAGATACGCAGTATTTT.